These 30 T cell receptor beta chains originate from one sample sequenced in a study of T cell responses to AZD1222 COVID-19 vaccine. Measured with immunoSEQ multiplex PCR; TCRdb has only the in-frame clones, and not every one. The profile shows 20,000 to 30,000 clones, roughly 85% of them singletons. Sequenced here: peripheral blood, sampled 28 days after the second AZD1222 dose. Every receptor here comes from an adult who received the AZD1222 COVID-19 vaccine.

The chain recombines TRBV3-1 (or the pseudogene TRBV3-2) with TRBJ1-1, with D possibly being TRBD1 (6 bases). Germline V gives CDR1 LGHDT, CDR2 YNNKEL (reference sequence). This CDR3 region has 13 residues. With 1 base removed from V and 6 bases from J, the gap between germline ends came to 9 bases. As DNA, the CDR3 is TGTGCCAGCAGCCAAGTTGAGGGGGCTGAAGCTTTCTTT. Amino acids: CASSQVEGAEAFF.

The chain links TRBV7-2 to TRBJ2-3; possible D gene TRBD2, 5 bases. Trimming shortened V by 1 base and J by 1 base, and 12 bases separated the two germline ends. Germline V gives CDR1 SGHTA, CDR2 FQGNSA. CDR3 length: 16 residues. CDR3 in amino acids: CASSLVGGWGTDTQYF. The DNA for the CDR3 is TGTGCCAGCAGCTTAGTTGGCGGGTGGGGCACAGATACGCAGTATTTT.

The chain links TRBV3-1 (or the pseudogene TRBV3-2) to TRBJ2-2, with D possibly being TRBD2 (5 bases). Germline values: CDR1 LGHDT, CDR2 YNNKEL (reference sequence). V lost 6 bases and J 2 bases, leaving 10 bases between the germline ends. CDR3 size: 14 residues. CDR3 nucleotides: TGTGCCAGCAGGGAGGCAGGAAACACCGGGGAGCTGTTTTTT. Translating gives CASREAGNTGELFF.

J is TRBJ2-5 and V is TRBV28, with D tentatively TRBD1 (5 bases). Germline CDR1 and CDR2: MDHEN and SYDVKM. CDR3 length: 14 amino acids. V lost 6 bases and J 1 base, leaving 12 bases between the germline ends. CDR3 loop: CASSYRFPQETQYF. CDR3 nucleotide sequence: TGTGCCAGCAGCTACAGGTTCCCCCAAGAGACCCAGTACTTC. Together with reference TRBV28 and TRBJ2-5, the CDR3 gives the full variable domain: DVKVTQSSRYLVKRTGEKVFLECVQDMDHENMFWYRQDPGLGLRLIYFSYDVKMKEKGDIPEGYSVSREKKERFSLILESASTNQTSMYLCASSYRFPQETQYFGPGTRLLVL.

The chain uses TRBV29-1 and TRBJ2-1; D is uncertain. The CDR3 length is 10 residues. Between the trimmed V and J ends, which lost 5 bases and 5 bases, there was a span of 4 bases. Germline V gives CDR1 SQVTM, CDR2 ANQGSEA. In nucleotides, the CDR3 is TGCAGCGTTTCCAACAATGAGCAGTTCTTC. Its protein product is CSVSNNEQFF.

In DNA form, the CDR3 reads TGTGCCAGCAGTGTTCAGGGTATCGGTCAGCCCCAGCATTTT. It specifies CASSVQGIGQPQHF. The V and J genes are TRBV2 and TRBJ1-5, with D possibly TRBD1 on 5 matching bases. V lost 4 bases to trimming and J lost 6 bases, with 13 bases between them. The length of the CDR3 is 14 residues. Germline CDR1 is SNHLY and CDR2 is FYNNEI.

CDR3 coding DNA: TGTGCCAGCAGCTTGTGGGAGGATCAGCCCCAGCATTTT. It yields the protein CASSLWEDQPQHF. The chain combines TRBV7-2 with TRBJ1-5, with D uncertain. In germline, CDR1 is SGHTA, CDR2 FQGNSA. V lost 3 bases to trimming and J lost 5 bases, with 8 bases between them. The CDR3 totals 13 residues.

This clone was seen a single time. This chain links TRBV12-3 or TRBV12-4 with TRBJ1-2; TRBD1 might be the D (5 bases). The CDR3 contains 13 residues. Trimming took off 6 bases at V and 4 bases at J, with 12 bases between the two ends. DNA of the CDR3: TGTGCCAGCAGAGCGACAGCCTCCTATGGCTACACCTTC. Translated, it gives CASRATASYGYTF.

This clone was counted a single time. This chain joins TRBV6-5 and TRBJ1-6, with unresolved D. The CDR3 has 16 amino acids. V was trimmed by 0 bases and J by 9 bases, leaving 15 bases between them. CDR1 is MNHEY, CDR2 SVGAGI, per germline. The CDR3 here is CASSYSKGYGGSPLHF. The CDR3 bases are TGTGCCAGCAGTTACTCGAAAGGGTATGGAGGTTCACCCCTCCACTTT.

This sequence joins TRBV6-5 and TRBJ1-1, with TRBD1 matching over 7 bases. The V gene's germline CDR1 is MNHEY and CDR2 SVGAGI. The CDR3 extends over 13 amino acids. V shed 7 bases and J 0 bases; nucleotides not matched to a gene: 2. The CDR3 loop is CASKGQMNTEAFF. CDR3 in DNA: TGTGCCAGCAAGGGACAGATGAACACTGAAGCTTTCTTT.

This rearrangement joins TRBV5-8 to TRBJ2-1, with 8 bases matching TRBD1. The CDR3 extends over 15 amino acids. Trimming at V came to 0 bases and at J to 6 bases, leaving 5 bases not matched to a gene. The germline V gene encodes CDR1 SGHTS and CDR2 YDEGEE. The CDR3 loop is CASSLGTGYTNEQFF. The CDR3 DNA follows: TGTGCCAGCAGCTTGGGGACAGGGTATACCAATGAGCAGTTCTTC. The full variable domain, rest sourced from reference TRBV5-8 and TRBJ2-1, is EAGVTQSPTHLIKTRGQQATLRCSPISGHTSVYWYQQALGLGLQFLLWYDEGEERNRGNFPPRFSGRQFPNYSSELNVNALELEDSALYLCASSLGTGYTNEQFFGPGTRLTVL.

The CDR3 region is CASSPRTGGSNQPQHF. In DNA form, the CDR3 reads TGTGCCAGTAGTCCCAGGACAGGGGGGAGCAATCAGCCCCAGCATTTT. The rearrangement links TRBV19 to TRBJ1-5; TRBD1 agrees at 10 bases. The CDR3 loop spans 16 amino acids. The V gene end was trimmed by 5 bases and the J gene end by 1 base; junction bases not matched to a gene: 5. CDR1 is LNHDA and CDR2 is SQIVND in the germline V gene (reference sequence). The full variable domain, rest sourced from reference TRBV19 and TRBJ1-5, is DGGITQSPKYLFRKEGQNVTLSCEQNLNHDAMYWYRQDPGQGLRLIYYSQIVNDFQKGDIAEGYSVSREKKESFPLTVTSAQKNPTAFYLCASSPRTGGSNQPQHFGDGTRLSIL.

V is TRBV19 and J is TRBJ2-7; 9 bases agree with TRBD2. This CDR3 is built from 14 residues. Germline lookup yields CDR1 LNHDA and CDR2 SQIVND (reference sequence). Unmatched junction bases numbered 8, after V lost 4 bases and J lost 7 bases. CDR3 amino acids: CASSRGTSGGEQYF. In DNA form, the CDR3 reads TGTGCCAGTAGTAGAGGGACAAGCGGGGGGGAGCAGTACTTC.

This chain links TRBV2 with TRBJ2-1; 12 bases map to TRBD1. The CDR3 has 14 residues. V was clipped by 5 bases and J by 9 bases; unmatched bases: 5. CDR1 is SNHLY, CDR2 FYNNEI, per germline. DNA of the CDR3: TGTGCCAGCAGTCCCGGGACAGGGGGCTTTGAGCAGTTCTTC. It encodes CASSPGTGGFEQFF.

The V gene is TRBV7-2, the J gene TRBJ2-3; 8 bases line up with TRBD2. The germline V gene encodes CDR1 SGHTA and CDR2 FQGNSA. The CDR3 length is 13 residues. The junction had 3 bases not matched to a gene; V was cut back by 4 bases and J by 6 bases. The CDR3 DNA reads as TGTGCCAGCAGCTATGGACTAGCTGATACGCAGTATTTT. It yields the protein CASSYGLADTQYF.

V usage is TRBV18 and J usage is TRBJ1-5, with D maybe TRBD1 (5 bases). CDR3 length equals 15 residues. Per the germline V gene, CDR1 is KGHSH and CDR2 is LQKENI. Trimming removed 1 base from V and 0 bases from J, with 7 bases in between. The CDR3 loop is CASSPRGDSNQPQHF. CDR3 sequence (DNA): TGTGCCAGCTCACCACGGGGGGATAGCAATCAGCCCCAGCATTTT.

This clone was picked up one time. The J gene is TRBJ2-7, the V gene TRBV5-1; D gene ambiguous. V lost 0 bases to trimming and J lost 3 bases, with 13 bases between them. This CDR3 spans 15 amino acids. Germline assignment: CDR1 SGHRS and CDR2 YFSETQ. The CDR3 sequence is CASSLVSGWGYEQYF. For the CDR3, the DNA is TGCGCCAGCAGCTTGGTGTCGGGTTGGGGCTACGAGCAGTACTTC.

The chain joins TRBV19 to TRBJ2-1; 7 bases are shared with TRBD1. This CDR3 region has 15 residues. CDR1 and CDR2 (germline): LNHDA, SQIVND (reference sequence). V gave up 2 bases and J gave up 9 bases; unmatched junction bases: 10. CDR3 nucleotide sequence: TGTGCCAGTAGTATAACCCCGGGACAGTCCGTTGAGCAGTTCTTC. This translates into CASSITPGQSVEQFF.

The chain combines TRBV10-3 with TRBJ1-1; D possibly corresponds to TRBD1 (5 bases). The CDR3 sequence is 15 residues long. Between the trimmed V and J ends, which lost 3 bases and 0 bases, there was a span of 11 bases. The germline CDR1 and CDR2 sequences are ENHRY and SYGVKD. CDR3 region: CAISDKDTLNTEAFF. Here the CDR3 DNA reads TGTGCCATCAGTGATAAGGACACCTTGAACACTGAAGCTTTCTTT.

V is TRBV4-3 and J is TRBJ1-1; D is unresolved. CDR1 is LGHNA and CDR2 is YSLEER in the germline V gene. This CDR3 contains 14 residues. V lost 0 bases to trimming and J lost 8 bases, with 13 bases between them. The DNA of the CDR3 is TGCGCCAGCAGCCAAGAAAGTGGATCCAGGGAAGCTTTCTTT. Amino acids: CASSQESGSREAFF.

The rearrangement joins TRBV12-3 or TRBV12-4 to TRBJ1-1; D remains ambiguous. The CDR3 is made up of 12 amino acids. V lost 3 bases and J lost 4, with 6 bases in between. The CDR3 coding sequence is TGTGCCAGCAGTTTTACACGCACTGAAGCTTTCTTT. Its protein is CASSFTRTEAFF.

This chain connects TRBV29-1 to TRBJ2-7, with no clear D. Germline V gene sequence: CDR1 SQVTM, CDR2 ANQGSEA. The length of the CDR3 is 12 residues. V lost 7 bases to trimming and J lost 1 base, with 11 bases between them. The CDR3 DNA sequence: TGCAGCGGGGCGGACGGTTCCTACGAGCAGTACTTC. This encodes CSGADGSYEQYF.

The gene calls are TRBV18 and TRBJ1-5; 10 bases are a match to TRBD1. The CDR3 is 15 residues long. Unmatched junction bases numbered 6, after V lost 3 bases and J lost 7 bases. From germline, CDR1 is KGHSH and CDR2 LQKENI. The CDR3 nucleotides are TGTGCCAGCTCACCGACGGGACAGGGGACACAGCCCCAGCATTTT. Residues: CASSPTGQGTQPQHF.

This sequence joins TRBV4-3 and TRBJ1-2; no firm D call. Trimming removed 0 bases from V and 0 bases from J, with 8 bases in between. Germline values: CDR1 LGHNA, CDR2 YSLEER. This CDR3 has 15 amino acids. The CDR3 loop is CASSQDWGSNYGYTF. CDR3 in DNA: TGCGCCAGCAGCCAAGACTGGGGTTCTAACTATGGCTACACCTTC.

This chain joins TRBV5-5 and TRBJ1-2; 8 bases map to TRBD1. The CDR3 has 14 amino acids. V was pared by 5 bases and J by 4 bases, with 7 bases of the junction left unmatched. CDR1 is SGHKS, CDR2 YYEKEE, per germline (reference sequence). DNA of the CDR3: TGTGCCAGCAGTTCGGACAGGGCGGGCTATGGCTACACCTTC. Its translation: CASSSDRAGYGYTF.

In its sample, this clone was seen once. The rearrangement links TRBV5-6 to TRBJ1-1, with 8 positions matching TRBD1. Germline CDR1 SGHDT, CDR2 YYEEEE. V was pared by 1 base and J by 7 bases, with 9 bases of the junction left unmatched. The length of the CDR3 is 15 residues. CDR3 amino acids: CASSLLAGGSIEAFF. CDR3 nucleotide sequence: TGTGCCAGCAGCTTGTTGGCAGGGGGCTCTATTGAAGCTTTCTTT.

This chain uses TRBV9 with TRBJ2-1; TRBD2 is a possible D gene (5 bases). This CDR3 spans 17 amino acids. Germline assignment: CDR1 SGDLS and CDR2 YYNGEE. V dropped 0 bases and J dropped 5 bases, with 18 bases sitting between them. The CDR3 reads CASSVGVGAFGDNEQFF. In DNA form, the CDR3 reads TGTGCCAGCAGCGTAGGGGTGGGAGCGTTCGGGGACAATGAGCAGTTCTTC.

This chain connects TRBV5-1 to TRBJ2-7; maybe TRBD1 (5 bases). From germline, CDR1 is SGHRS and CDR2 YFSETQ. CDR3 length: 14 amino acids. V was clipped by 0 bases and J by 2 bases, with 9 bases between them. CDR3 loop: CASSLEGATYEQYF. CDR3 DNA: TGCGCCAGCAGCTTGGAAGGGGCTACCTACGAGCAGTACTTC.

V is TRBV6-1 and J is TRBJ2-5, with 10 bases aligning to TRBD1. CDR3 length equals 16 residues. V lost 0 bases, J lost 5 bases, and 6 bases stayed unmatched. Germline lookup yields CDR1 MNHNS and CDR2 SASEGT. The CDR3 DNA is TGTGCCAGCAGTGAAGCTTCGGGGGGACAGGGGGAGACCCAGTACTTC. This translates into CASSEASGGQGETQYF.

The chain uses TRBV5-6 and TRBJ2-3, with D hard to call. The CDR3 spans 17 residues. The germline V gene encodes CDR1 SGHDT and CDR2 YYEEEE. Between the trimmed V and J ends, which lost 1 base and 4 bases, there was a span of 19 bases. The CDR3: CASSLRVIARYADTQYF. In DNA form, the CDR3 reads TGTGCCAGCAGCTTGAGGGTAATAGCACGGTACGCAGATACGCAGTATTTT. Full variable domain (remainder filled in from reference TRBV5-6 and TRBJ2-3): DAGVTQSPTHLIKTRGQQVTLRCSPKSGHDTVSWYQQALGQGPQFIFQYYEEEERQRGNFPDRFSGHQFPNYSSELNVNALLLGDSALYLCASSLRVIARYADTQYFGPGTRLTVL.